Presented here are 5 T cell receptor beta chains from one specimen sequenced in a study of human T cells and chemical hapten exposure. Time point here: pre-sensitization, week 0. Stated treatment: therapeutic diphenylcyclopropenone sensitization with weekly scalp DPC. TCRdb recomputed calls from the RACE reads with MiXCR, one row per CDR3 protein. This sample yields 30,000 to 40,000 distinct CDR3 sequences, of which less than 9% are seen a single time; around 1.4% belongs to the top ten. Here the sequenced sample was whole blood, taken in connection with sensitization to the hapten diphenylcyclopropenone (DPC). The source of these receptors is a woman aged 45-60 years with alopecia areata. Some clones in this sample may be carry-over from other donors' samples.

This clonotype appeared many times. V and J are TRBV18 and TRBJ2-4, with 7 bases identical to TRBD2. Germline lookup yields CDR1 KGHSH and CDR2 LQKENI. The CDR3 spans 17 residues. The V segment lost 5 bases and the J segment 8 bases; nucleotides outside the gene matches: 18. DNA for the CDR3: TGTGCCAGCTCATCGGCTTCCATCGGCGGGAGTCGGCACATTCAGTACTTC. Residues: CASSSASIGGSRHIQYF.

In its sample, this clonotype was seen many times. The rearrangement uses TRBV29-1 and TRBJ2-2, with 7 bases identical to TRBD1. The CDR3 extends over 13 amino acids. Trimming removed 8 bases from V and 0 bases from J; junction bases left unmatched: 3. Germline lookup yields CDR1 SQVTM and CDR2 ANQGSEA. The CDR3 spells CSIGTANTGELFF. CDR3 coding DNA: TGCAGCATCGGGACAGCGAACACCGGGGAGCTGTTTTTT.

This clonotype was recorded at least ten times. The chain joins TRBV6-1 to TRBJ2-2; the match to TRBD2 covers 10 bases. The CDR3 extends over 12 amino acids. Germline CDR1 MNHNS, CDR2 SASEGT. After removal of 4 bases from V and 16 bases from J, the junction contained 6 bases not matched to a gene. CDR3 sequence: CASSVLAGEEFF. In DNA, the CDR3 is TGTGCCAGCAGTGTTCTAGCGGGAGAGGAGTTTTTT.

This clonotype was detected a few times. This chain links TRBV20-1 with TRBJ2-6; D unresolved. Per germline, CDR1 DFQATT and CDR2 SNEGSKA (reference sequence). CDR3 size: 15 residues. Trimming cost V 3 bases and J 0 bases, with 9 bases left between them. CDR3 amino acids: CSARHPSSGANVLTF. In DNA, the CDR3 is TGCAGTGCTAGGCACCCCAGCTCTGGGGCCAACGTCCTGACTTTC.

This clonotype has at least ten counts. The rearrangement links TRBV6-6 to TRBJ2-7; D remains ambiguous. CDR3 length: 11 residues. Deletions cut 5 bases from V and 4 bases from J, with 6 bases between. Germline values: CDR1 MNHNY, CDR2 SVGAGI (reference sequence). The CDR3: CASSREYEQYF. In nucleotides, the CDR3 is TGTGCCAGCAGTCGTGAGTACGAGCAGTACTTC.